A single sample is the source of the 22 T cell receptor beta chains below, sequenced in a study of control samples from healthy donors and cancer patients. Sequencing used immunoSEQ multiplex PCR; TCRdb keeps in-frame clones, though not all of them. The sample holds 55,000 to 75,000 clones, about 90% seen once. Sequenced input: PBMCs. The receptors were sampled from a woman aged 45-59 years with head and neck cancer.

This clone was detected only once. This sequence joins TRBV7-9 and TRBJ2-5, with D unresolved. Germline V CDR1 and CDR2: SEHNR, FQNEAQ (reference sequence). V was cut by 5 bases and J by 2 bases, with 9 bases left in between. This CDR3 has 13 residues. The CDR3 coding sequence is TGTGCCAGCAGCGCCGGAAATCAAGAGACCCAGTACTTC. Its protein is CASSAGNQETQYF.

CDR3: CASSYTGQENNEQFF. Written as DNA, the CDR3 is TGTGCCAGCAGTTACACGGGACAGGAAAACAATGAGCAGTTCTTC. The V gene is TRBV6-5, the J gene TRBJ2-1; 8 nucleotides match TRBD1. Germline assignment: CDR1 MNHEY and CDR2 SVGAGI. The J segment lost 5 bases and the V segment lost 2 bases, leaving 5 bases of the junction unmatched. The length of the CDR3 is 15 residues.

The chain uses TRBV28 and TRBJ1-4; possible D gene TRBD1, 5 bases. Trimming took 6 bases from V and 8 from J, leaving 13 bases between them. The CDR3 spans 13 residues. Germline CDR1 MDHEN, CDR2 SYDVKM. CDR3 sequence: CASRMGRREKLFF. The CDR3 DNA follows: TGTGCCAGCAGGATGGGGCGGAGGGAAAAACTGTTTTTT.

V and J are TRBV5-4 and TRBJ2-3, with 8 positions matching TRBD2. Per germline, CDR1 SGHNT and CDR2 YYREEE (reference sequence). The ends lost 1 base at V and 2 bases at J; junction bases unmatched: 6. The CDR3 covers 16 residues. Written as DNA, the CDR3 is TGTGCCAGCAGCTTGTATACTAGCGGCCACACAGATACGCAGTATTTT. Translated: CASSLYTSGHTDTQYF.

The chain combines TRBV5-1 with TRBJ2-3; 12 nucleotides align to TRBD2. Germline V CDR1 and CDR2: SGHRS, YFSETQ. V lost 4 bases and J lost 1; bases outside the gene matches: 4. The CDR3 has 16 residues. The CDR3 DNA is TGCGCCAGCAGCCCGCGGACTAGCGGGGGCACAGATACGCAGTATTTT. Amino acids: CASSPRTSGGTDTQYF.

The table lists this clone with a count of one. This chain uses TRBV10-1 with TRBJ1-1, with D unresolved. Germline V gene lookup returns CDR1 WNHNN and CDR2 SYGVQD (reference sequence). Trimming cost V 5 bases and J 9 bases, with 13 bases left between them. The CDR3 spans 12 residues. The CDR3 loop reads CASSSTGRQAFF. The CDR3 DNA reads TGCGCCAGCAGTTCCACCGGACGTCAAGCTTTCTTT.

The CDR3 coding sequence is TGTGCCAGCACCTCCCCAGGGGGCTGGCCCAACGTCCTGACTTTC. It yields the protein CASTSPGGWPNVLTF. The gene calls are TRBV5-4 and TRBJ2-6; TRBD1 aligns across 8 bases. With V trimmed by 6 bases and J by 8 bases, 10 bases remained unmatched. Germline V CDR1 and CDR2: SGHNT, YYREEE (reference sequence). This CDR3 comprises 15 residues.

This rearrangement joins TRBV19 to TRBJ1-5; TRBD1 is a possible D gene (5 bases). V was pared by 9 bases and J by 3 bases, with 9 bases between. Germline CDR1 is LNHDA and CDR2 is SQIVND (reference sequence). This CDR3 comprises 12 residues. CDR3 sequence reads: CASRDLNQPQHF. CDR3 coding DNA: TGTGCCAGCCGGGACCTCAATCAGCCCCAGCATTTT.

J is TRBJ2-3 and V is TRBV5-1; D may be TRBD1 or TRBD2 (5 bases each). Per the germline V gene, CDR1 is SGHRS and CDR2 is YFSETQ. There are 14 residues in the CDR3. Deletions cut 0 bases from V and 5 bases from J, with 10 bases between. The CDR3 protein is CASSLGGFGDTQYF. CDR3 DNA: TGCGCCAGCAGCTTGGGGGGGTTTGGAGATACGCAGTATTTT.

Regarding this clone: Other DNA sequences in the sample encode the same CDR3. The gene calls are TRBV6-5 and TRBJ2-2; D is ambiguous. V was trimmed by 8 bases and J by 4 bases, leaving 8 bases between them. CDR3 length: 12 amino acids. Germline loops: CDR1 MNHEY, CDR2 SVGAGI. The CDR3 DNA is TGTGCCAGCGGTAGAACCACCGGGGAGCTGTTTTTT. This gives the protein CASGRTTGELFF.

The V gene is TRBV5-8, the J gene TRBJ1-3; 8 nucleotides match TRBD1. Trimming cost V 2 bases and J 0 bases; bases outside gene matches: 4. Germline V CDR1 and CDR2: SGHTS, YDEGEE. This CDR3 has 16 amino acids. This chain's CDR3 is CASSFYRGGSGNTIYF. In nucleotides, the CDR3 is TGTGCCAGCAGCTTCTACAGGGGGGGCTCTGGAAACACCATATATTTT.

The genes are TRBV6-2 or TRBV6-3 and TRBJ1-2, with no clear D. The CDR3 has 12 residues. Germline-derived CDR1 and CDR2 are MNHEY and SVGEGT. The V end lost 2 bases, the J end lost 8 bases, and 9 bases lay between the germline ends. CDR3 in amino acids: CASSYGRGGYTF. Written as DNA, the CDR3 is TGTGCCAGCAGTTACGGACGAGGAGGCTACACCTTC.

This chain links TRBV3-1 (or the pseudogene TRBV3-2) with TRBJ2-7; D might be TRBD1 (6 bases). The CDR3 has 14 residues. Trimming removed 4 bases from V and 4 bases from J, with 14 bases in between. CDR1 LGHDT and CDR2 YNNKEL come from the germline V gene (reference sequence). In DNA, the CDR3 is TGTGCCAGCAGCCCCTCATCAGGGGCATACGAGCAGTACTTC. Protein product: CASSPSSGAYEQYF.

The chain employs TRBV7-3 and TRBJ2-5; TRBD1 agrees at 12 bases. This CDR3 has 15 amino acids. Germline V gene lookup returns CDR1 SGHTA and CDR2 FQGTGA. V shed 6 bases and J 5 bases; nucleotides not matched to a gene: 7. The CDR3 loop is CASSSGTGGGETQYF. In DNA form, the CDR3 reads TGTGCCAGCAGTTCCGGGACAGGGGGCGGGGAGACCCAGTACTTC.

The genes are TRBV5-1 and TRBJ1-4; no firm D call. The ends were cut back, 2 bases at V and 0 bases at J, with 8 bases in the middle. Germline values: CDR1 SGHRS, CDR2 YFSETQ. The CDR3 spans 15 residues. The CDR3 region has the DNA TGCGCCAGCAGCTTAAAACTTGCAACTAATGAAAAACTGTTTTTT. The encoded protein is CASSLKLATNEKLFF.

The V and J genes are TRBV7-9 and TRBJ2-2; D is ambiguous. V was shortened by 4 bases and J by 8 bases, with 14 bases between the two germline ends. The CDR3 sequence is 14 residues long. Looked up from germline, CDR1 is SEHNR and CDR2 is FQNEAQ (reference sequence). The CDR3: CASSSETLAGELFF. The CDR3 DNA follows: TGTGCCAGCAGCTCAGAGACTTTGGCGGGGGAGCTGTTTTTT.

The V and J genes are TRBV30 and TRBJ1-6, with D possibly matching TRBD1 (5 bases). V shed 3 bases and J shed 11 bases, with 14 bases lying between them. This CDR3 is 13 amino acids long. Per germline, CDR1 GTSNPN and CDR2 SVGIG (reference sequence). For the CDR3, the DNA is TGTGCCTGGAGCGATAGGGGTAGCACACCCCTCCACTTT. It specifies CAWSDRGSTPLHF.

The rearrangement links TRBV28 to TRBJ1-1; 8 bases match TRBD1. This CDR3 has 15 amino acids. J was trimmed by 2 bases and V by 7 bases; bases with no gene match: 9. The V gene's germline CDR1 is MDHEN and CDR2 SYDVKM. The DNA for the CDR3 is TGTGCCAGCACCGTCGGGGACAGGATTAACACTGAAGCTTTCTTT. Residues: CASTVGDRINTEAFF. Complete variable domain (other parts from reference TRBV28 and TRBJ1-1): DVKVTQSSRYLVKRTGEKVFLECVQDMDHENMFWYRQDPGLGLRLIYFSYDVKMKEKGDIPEGYSVSREKKERFSLILESASTNQTSMYLCASTVGDRINTEAFFGQGTRLTVV.

The DNA for the CDR3 is TGTGCCAGCAGCCCCCCGGGGGGCCCTGGGGTGACCCAGTACTTC. Its protein product is CASSPPGGPGVTQYF. V and J are TRBV3-1 (or the pseudogene TRBV3-2) and TRBJ2-5, with a tentative D call TRBD2 (7 bases). The V end lost 4 bases, the J end lost 7 bases, and 19 bases lay between the germline ends. This CDR3 comprises 15 residues. Germline CDR1 LGHDT, CDR2 YNNKEL (reference sequence).

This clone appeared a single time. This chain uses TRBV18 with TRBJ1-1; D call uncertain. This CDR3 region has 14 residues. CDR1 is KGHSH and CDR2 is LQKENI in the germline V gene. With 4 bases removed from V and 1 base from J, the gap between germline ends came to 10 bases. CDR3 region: CASSHAGTNTEAFF. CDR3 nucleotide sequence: TGTGCCAGCTCACATGCAGGAACGAACACTGAAGCTTTCTTT.

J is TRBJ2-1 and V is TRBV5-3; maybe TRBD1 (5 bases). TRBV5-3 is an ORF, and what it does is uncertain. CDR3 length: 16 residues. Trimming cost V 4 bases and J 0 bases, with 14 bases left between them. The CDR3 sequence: CARSTHRNSSYNEQFF. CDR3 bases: TGTGCCAGAAGCACCCACAGGAACAGCTCCTACAATGAGCAGTTCTTC.

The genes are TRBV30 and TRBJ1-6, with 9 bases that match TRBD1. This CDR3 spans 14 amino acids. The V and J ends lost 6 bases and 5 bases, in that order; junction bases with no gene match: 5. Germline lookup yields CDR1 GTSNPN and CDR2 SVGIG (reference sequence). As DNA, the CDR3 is TGTGCCTGTATGGGACAGGGAAATAATTCACCCCTCCACTTT. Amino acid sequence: CACMGQGNNSPLHF.